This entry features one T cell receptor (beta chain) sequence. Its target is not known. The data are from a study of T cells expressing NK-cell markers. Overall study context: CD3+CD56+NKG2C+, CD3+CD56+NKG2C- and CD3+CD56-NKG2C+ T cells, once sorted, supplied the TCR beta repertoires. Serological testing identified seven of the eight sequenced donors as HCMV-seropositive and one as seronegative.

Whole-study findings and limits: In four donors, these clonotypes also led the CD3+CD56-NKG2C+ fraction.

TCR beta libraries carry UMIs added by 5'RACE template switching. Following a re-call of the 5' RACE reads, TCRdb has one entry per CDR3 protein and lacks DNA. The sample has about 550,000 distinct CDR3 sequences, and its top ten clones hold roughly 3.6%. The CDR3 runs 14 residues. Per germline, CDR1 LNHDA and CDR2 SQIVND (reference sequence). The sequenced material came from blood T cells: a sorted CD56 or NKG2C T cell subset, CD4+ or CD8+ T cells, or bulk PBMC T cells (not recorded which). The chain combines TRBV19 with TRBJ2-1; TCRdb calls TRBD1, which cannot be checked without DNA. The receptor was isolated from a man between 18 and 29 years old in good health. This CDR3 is CASSIDGGGNEQFF. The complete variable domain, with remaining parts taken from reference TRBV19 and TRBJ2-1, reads DGGITQSPKYLFRKEGQNVTLSCEQNLNHDAMYWYRQDPGQGLRLIYYSQIVNDFQKGDIAEGYSVSREKKESFPLTVTSAQKNPTAFYLCASSIDGGGNEQFFGPGTRLTVL.